This TCR beta chain stems from a study of OX40 agonist ivuxolimab in advanced cancers. Germline CDR1 reads SNHLY; CDR2 reads FYNNEI. The CDR3 runs to 15 residues. J was trimmed by 3 bases and V by 7 bases; bases with no gene match: 8. Only one count was recorded for this clone. This table comes from immunoSEQ multiplex PCR, and its TCRdb copy is limited to in-frame clones, with some not included. Among 65,000 to 85,000 clones listed, 85% to 90% were seen once. The starting material was CD4+ or CD8+ T cells sorted from blood, obtained in a trial of the OX40 agonist ivuxolimab. The rearrangement links TRBV2 to TRBJ2-3; 9 bases agree with TRBD2. The TCR sequence derives from an adult with an advanced solid tumor such as melanoma, head and neck, liver or kidney cancer. CDR3 nucleotide sequence: TGTGCCAGCATTTTTGCGGGAGGGATAACAGATACGCAGTATTTT. It encodes CASIFAGGITDTQYF.